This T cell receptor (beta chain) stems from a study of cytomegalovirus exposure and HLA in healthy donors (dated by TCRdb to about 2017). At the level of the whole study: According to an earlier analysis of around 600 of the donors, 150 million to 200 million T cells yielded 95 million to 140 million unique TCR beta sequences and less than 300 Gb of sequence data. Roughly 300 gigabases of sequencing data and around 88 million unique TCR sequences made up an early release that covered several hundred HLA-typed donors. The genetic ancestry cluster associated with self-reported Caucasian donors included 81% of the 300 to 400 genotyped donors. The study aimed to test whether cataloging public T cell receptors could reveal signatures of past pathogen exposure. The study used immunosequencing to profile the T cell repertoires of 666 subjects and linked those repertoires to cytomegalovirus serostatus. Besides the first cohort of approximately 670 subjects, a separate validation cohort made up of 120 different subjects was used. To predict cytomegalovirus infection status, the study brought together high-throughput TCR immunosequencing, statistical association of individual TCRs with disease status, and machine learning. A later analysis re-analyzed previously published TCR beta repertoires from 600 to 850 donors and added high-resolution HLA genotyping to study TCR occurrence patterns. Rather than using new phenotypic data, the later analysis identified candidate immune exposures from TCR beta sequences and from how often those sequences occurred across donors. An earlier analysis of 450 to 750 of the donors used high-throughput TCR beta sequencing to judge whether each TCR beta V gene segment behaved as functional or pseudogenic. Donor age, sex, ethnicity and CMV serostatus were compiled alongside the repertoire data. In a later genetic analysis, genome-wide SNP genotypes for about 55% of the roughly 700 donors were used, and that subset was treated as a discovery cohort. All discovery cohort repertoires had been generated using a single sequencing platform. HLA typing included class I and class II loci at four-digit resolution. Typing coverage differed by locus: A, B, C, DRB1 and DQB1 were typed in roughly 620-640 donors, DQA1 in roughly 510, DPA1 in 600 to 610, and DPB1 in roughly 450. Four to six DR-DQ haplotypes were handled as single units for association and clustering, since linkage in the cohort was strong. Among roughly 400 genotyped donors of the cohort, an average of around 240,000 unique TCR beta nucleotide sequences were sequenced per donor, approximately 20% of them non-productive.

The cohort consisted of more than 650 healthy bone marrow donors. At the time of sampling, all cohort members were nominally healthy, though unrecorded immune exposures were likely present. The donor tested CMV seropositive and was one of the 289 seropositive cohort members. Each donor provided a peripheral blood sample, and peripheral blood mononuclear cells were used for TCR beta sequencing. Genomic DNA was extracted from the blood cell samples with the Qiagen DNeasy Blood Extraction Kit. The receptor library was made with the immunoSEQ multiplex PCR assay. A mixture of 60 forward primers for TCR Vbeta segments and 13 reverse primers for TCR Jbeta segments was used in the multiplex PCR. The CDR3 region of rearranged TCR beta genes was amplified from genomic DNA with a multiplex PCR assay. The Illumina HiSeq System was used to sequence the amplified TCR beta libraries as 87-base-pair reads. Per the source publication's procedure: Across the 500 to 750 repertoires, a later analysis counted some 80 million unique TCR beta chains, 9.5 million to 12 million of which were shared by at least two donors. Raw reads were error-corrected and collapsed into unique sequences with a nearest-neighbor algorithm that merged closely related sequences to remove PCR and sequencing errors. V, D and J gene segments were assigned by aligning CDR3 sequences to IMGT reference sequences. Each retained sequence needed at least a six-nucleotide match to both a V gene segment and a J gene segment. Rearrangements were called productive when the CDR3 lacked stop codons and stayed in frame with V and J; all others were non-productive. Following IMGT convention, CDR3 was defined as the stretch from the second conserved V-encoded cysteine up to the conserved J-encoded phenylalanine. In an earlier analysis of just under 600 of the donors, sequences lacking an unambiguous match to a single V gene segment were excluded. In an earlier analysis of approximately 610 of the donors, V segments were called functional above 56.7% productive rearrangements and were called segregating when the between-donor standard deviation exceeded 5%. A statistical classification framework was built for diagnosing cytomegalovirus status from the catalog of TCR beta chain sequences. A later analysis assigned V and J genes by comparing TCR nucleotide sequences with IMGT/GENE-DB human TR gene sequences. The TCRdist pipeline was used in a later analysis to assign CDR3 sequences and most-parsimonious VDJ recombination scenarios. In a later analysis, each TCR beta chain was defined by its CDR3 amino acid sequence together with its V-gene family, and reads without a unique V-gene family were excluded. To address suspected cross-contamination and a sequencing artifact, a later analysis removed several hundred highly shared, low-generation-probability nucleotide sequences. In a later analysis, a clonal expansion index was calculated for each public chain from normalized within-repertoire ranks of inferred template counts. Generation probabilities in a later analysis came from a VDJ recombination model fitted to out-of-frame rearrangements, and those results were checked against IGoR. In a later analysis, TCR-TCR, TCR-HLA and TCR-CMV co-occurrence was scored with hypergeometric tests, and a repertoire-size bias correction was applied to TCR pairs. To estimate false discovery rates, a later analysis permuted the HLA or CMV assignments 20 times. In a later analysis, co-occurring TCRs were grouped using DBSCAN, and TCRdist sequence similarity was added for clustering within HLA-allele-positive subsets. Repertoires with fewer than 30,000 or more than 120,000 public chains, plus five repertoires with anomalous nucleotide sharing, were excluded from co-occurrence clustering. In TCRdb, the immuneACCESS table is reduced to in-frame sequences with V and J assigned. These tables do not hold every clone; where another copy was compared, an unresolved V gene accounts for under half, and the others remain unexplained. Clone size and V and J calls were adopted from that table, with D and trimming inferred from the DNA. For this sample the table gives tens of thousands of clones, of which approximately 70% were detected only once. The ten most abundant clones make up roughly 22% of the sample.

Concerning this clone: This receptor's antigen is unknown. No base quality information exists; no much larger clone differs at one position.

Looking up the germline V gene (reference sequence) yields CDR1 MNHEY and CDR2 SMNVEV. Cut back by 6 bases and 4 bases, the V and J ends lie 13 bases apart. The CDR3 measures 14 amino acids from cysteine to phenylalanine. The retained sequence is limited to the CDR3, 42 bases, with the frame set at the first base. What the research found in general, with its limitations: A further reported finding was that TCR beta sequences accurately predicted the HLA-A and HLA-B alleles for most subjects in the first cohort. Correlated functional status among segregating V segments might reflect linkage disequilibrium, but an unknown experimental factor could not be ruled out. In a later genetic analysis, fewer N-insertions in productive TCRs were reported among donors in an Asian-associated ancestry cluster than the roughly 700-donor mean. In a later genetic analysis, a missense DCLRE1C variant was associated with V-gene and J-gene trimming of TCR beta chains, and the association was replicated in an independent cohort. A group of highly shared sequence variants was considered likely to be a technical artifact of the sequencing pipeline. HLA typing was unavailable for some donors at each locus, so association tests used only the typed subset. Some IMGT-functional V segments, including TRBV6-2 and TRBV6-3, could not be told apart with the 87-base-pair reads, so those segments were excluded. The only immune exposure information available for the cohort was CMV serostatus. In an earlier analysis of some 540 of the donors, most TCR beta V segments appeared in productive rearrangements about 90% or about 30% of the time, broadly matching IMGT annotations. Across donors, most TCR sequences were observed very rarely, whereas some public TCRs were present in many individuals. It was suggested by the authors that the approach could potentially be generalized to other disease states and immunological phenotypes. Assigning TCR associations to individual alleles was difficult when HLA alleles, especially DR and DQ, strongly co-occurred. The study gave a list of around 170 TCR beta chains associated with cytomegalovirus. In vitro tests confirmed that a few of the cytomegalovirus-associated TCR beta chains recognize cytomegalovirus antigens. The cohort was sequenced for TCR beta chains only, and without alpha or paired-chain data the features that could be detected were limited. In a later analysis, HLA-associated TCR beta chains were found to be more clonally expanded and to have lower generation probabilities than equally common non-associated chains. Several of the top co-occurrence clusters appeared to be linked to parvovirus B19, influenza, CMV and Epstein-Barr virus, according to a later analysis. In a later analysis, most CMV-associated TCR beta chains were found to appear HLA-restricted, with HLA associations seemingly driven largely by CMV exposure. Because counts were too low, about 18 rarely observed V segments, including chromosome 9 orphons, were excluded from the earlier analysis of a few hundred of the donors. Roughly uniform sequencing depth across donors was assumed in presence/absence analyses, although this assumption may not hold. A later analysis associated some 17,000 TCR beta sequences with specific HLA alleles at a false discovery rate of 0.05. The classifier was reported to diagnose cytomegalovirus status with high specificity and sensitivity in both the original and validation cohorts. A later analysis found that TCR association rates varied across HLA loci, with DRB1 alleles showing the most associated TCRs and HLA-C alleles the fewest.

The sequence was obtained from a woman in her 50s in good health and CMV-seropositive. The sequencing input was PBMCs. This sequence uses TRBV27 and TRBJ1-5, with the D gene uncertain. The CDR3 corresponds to CASRGDGPNQPQHF. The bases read TGTGCCAGCAGGGGCGATGGGCCTAATCAGCCCCAGCATTTT.